The source of this TCR beta chain is a study of blood T cell repertoires in COVID-19. Study context: The origin of the acute and convalescent COVID-19 samples was the United States, Italy and Spain. PBMCs, B-cell-depleted T cells, or T cells were the source of the cDNA or gDNA that made up the material.

Germline CDR1 MNHEY, CDR2 SVGAGI. The CDR3 spans 14 residues. Losses at the gene ends were 2 bases for V and 3 bases for J; bases not matched to a gene: 1. In the original workflow: Estimation of nucleated cell counts was performed using reference gene primer amplification. Only in-frame clones appear in the TCRdb table, and some are missing; sequencing was by immunoSEQ multiplex PCR. D and trimming come from the DNA, and the V and J calls and clone size come from that table. The table includes roughly 500,000 clones, approximately 85% detected once. The receptor's source is a human donor in a cohort sampled during active COVID-19. Sequencing was done on a sample of peripheral blood. This chain uses TRBV6-5 with TRBJ2-7; TRBD1 aligns across 10 bases. In DNA, the CDR3 is TGTGCCAGCAGTTACCGGGACAGGGGCTACGAGCAGTACTTC. Protein sequence: CASSYRDRGYEQYF.